Below, 25 T cell receptor beta chains from the same sample are listed, as sequenced in a study of CD8+CD57+ T cells in acquired aplastic anemia. Profiles of TCR beta VDJ and CDR3 were generated from a genomic DNA template. TCRdb re-analysed the reads in MiXCR, keeping a single row per CDR3 protein. The sample consists of around 170,000 distinct CDR3 sequences, 63% of them appearing once. The sequencing sample was made of sorted CD4+, CD8+, or CD8+CD57+ T cells (not recorded which) from PBMCs. The receptors here all came from a human donor in good health.

V and J are TRBV10-3 and TRBJ1-4; possible D gene TRBD1, 5 bases. Trimming cost V 5 bases and J 5 bases, with 15 bases left between them. From germline, CDR1 is ENHRY and CDR2 SYGVKD. The CDR3 totals 15 residues. The CDR3 DNA reads as TGTGCCATCAGTCCTACCGGGACGGTGAATGAAAAACTGTTTTTT. Residues: CAISPTGTVNEKLFF.

The rearrangement links TRBV2 to TRBJ1-1; a possible D gene is TRBD1 (5 bases). V was pared by 2 bases and J by 4 bases, with 17 bases between. Germline values: CDR1 SNHLY, CDR2 FYNNEI. The CDR3 has 16 amino acids. The CDR3 reads CASSERGARARTEAFF. CDR3 DNA sequence: TGTGCCAGCAGTGAAAGGGGAGCCAGGGCACGCACTGAAGCTTTCTTT. The variable domain in full, with the rest retrieved from reference TRBV2 and TRBJ1-1, is EPEVTQTPSHQVTQMGQEVILRCVPISNHLYFYWYRQILGQKVEFLVSFYNNEISEKSEIFDDQFSVERPDGSNFTLKIRSTKLEDSAMYFCASSERGARARTEAFFGQGTRLTVV.

In this sample, this clonotype turned up a few times. This chain uses TRBV10-1 with TRBJ2-3; a possible D gene is TRBD2 (6 bases). The CDR3 has 16 amino acids. The germline V gene has CDR1 WNHNN and CDR2 SYGVQD (reference sequence). The germline V and J ends were trimmed by 0 bases and 0 bases, with 10 bases remaining between them. Here the CDR3 DNA reads TGCGCCAGCAGTGAGTCGCTAGCGACCAGCACAGATACGCAGTATTTT. This encodes CASSESLATSTDTQYF.

The V gene is TRBV24-1, the J gene TRBJ2-3; possibly TRBD2 for D (5 bases). The CDR3 has 15 residues. V lost 4 bases, J lost 3 bases, and 13 bases lay in between. Germline CDR1 is KGHDR and CDR2 is SFDVKD. The CDR3 DNA reads TGTGCCACCAGTGAGGCTAGCCTTGGGACAGATACGCAGTATTTT. It specifies CATSEASLGTDTQYF.

The sample holds many counts of this clonotype. V and J are TRBV7-9 and TRBJ2-7, with 10 positions matching TRBD1. The germline CDR1 and CDR2 sequences are SEHNR and FQNEAQ (reference sequence). This CDR3 is built from 14 residues. V shed 5 bases, J shed 6 bases, and the junction held 7 bases outside the gene matches. CDR3 sequence (DNA): TGTGCCAGCAGCGACCGGGACAGGGGACGCGAGCAGTACTTC. Its protein is CASSDRDRGREQYF.

Comments on this clonotype: A junction boundary mismatches the germline segment, possibly from a read error. The J gene is TRBJ2-5, the V gene TRBV7-6; D not resolved. Germline lookup yields CDR1 SGHVS and CDR2 FNYEAQ. The CDR3 runs 13 residues. This CDR3 is CACSYRVWETQYF. The CDR3 DNA reads TGTGCCTGCAGCTATAGGGTTTGGGAGACCCAGTACTTC.

This chain's CDR3 is CASSLGFGASLNSPLHF. The CDR3 DNA reads TGTGCCAGCAGCCTGGGCTTCGGGGCGAGTCTGAATTCACCCCTCCACTTT. The gene calls are TRBV7-2 and TRBJ1-6; TRBD1 is a possible D gene (5 bases). The V end lost 5 bases, the J end lost 7 bases, and 21 bases lay between the germline ends. This CDR3 has 17 amino acids. Germline V gene lookup returns CDR1 SGHTA and CDR2 FQGNSA.

The table lists this clonotype with many counts. The chain is built from TRBV15 and TRBJ2-7; the match to TRBD1 covers 9 bases. Trimming at V came to 2 bases and at J to 2 bases, leaving 4 bases not matched to a gene. Germline CDR1 is LNHNV and CDR2 is YYDKDF (reference sequence). CDR3 length equals 15 residues. CDR3 sequence: CATSRSGTGTYEQYF. CDR3 coding DNA: TGTGCCACCAGCAGATCAGGGACAGGGACCTACGAGCAGTACTTC.

Concerning this clonotype: The junction departs from germline at one end; a sequencing error may be responsible. This chain uses TRBV7-8 with TRBJ2-7; D gene unclear. Germline loops: CDR1 SGHVS, CDR2 FQNEAQ. The CDR3 is 11 residues long. Here the CDR3 reads CASSGGYGQYF. DNA for the CDR3: TGTGCCAGCAGCGGCGGATACGGGCAGTACTTC. The full variable domain, completed using reference TRBV7-8 and TRBJ2-7, is GAGVSQSPRYKVAKRGQDVALRCDPISGHVSLFWYQQALGQGPEFLTYFQNEAQLDKSGLPSDRFFAERPEGSVSTLKIQRTQQEDSAVYLCASSGGYGQYFGPGTRLTVT.

The CDR3 region has the DNA TGTGCCAGCAGCCCGGGACAGGGTTTCAACATTCAGTACTTC. This gives the protein CASSPGQGFNIQYF. The chain combines TRBV7-9 with TRBJ2-4; 9 positions agree with TRBD1. Germline V gives CDR1 SEHNR, CDR2 FQNEAQ (reference sequence). V dropped 5 bases and J dropped 7; count of bases not matched to a gene: 6. The CDR3 is 14 residues long.

This clonotype was seen just once. The chain joins TRBV7-8 to TRBJ1-3; tentatively, D is TRBD1 (5 bases). CDR3 length: 17 amino acids. Trimming cost V 0 bases and J 0 bases, with 12 bases left between them. Germline V gene lookup returns CDR1 SGHVS and CDR2 FQNEAQ. In nucleotides, the CDR3 is TGTGCCAGCAGCTTAGCTGAAGGGGCAAACTCTGGAAACACCATATATTTT. Translating gives CASSLAEGANSGNTIYF.

The chain couples TRBV10-3 to TRBJ1-5; D uncertain. The CDR3 loop spans 13 amino acids. V lost 4 bases to trimming and J lost 1 base, with 5 bases between them. CDR1 is ENHRY and CDR2 is SYGVKD in the germline V gene. CDR3 in DNA: TGTGCCATCAGTGGGACGAGCAATCAGCCCCAGCATTTT. It yields the protein CAISGTSNQPQHF.

The chain carries TRBV7-3 and TRBJ2-3, with no clear D. This CDR3 has 13 residues. V was clipped by 8 bases and J by 3 bases, with 12 bases between them. Per germline, CDR1 SGHTA and CDR2 FQGTGA. The CDR3 loop is CASAYSSTDTQYF. The CDR3 nucleotides read TGTGCCAGCGCGTACAGCTCAACAGATACGCAGTATTTT.

This clonotype was seen many times. The chain carries TRBV19 and TRBJ2-1, with 9 bases aligning to TRBD2. J lost 8 bases, V lost 3 bases, and 8 bases had no gene match. CDR1 is LNHDA, CDR2 SQIVND, per germline (reference sequence). CDR3 size: 15 residues. CDR3 residues: CASSIPPSGIYEQFF. DNA for the CDR3: TGTGCCAGTAGTATCCCCCCTAGCGGGATCTATGAGCAGTTCTTC.

The gene calls are TRBV7-9 and TRBJ1-2; 7 bases align to TRBD1. The CDR3 runs 11 residues. CDR1 and CDR2 (germline): SEHNR, FQNEAQ (reference sequence). J was trimmed by 8 bases and V by 5 bases; bases with no gene match: 2. Here the CDR3 reads CASSPQGGYTF. The CDR3 DNA follows: TGTGCCAGCAGCCCACAGGGGGGCTACACCTTC.

The chain recombines TRBV5-4 with TRBJ2-5; TRBD2 matches 7 bases. CDR3 length: 16 residues. From germline, CDR1 is SGHNT and CDR2 YYREEE (reference sequence). Trimming at V came to 4 bases and at J to 5 bases, leaving 14 bases not matched to a gene. CDR3 nucleotides: TGTGCCAGCAGCGCCTACTCTAGCGGATTGGCTGAGACCCAGTACTTC. This translates into CASSAYSSGLAETQYF. Supplemented by reference TRBV5-4 and TRBJ2-5, the full variable domain reads ETGVTQSPTHLIKTRGQQVTLRCSSQSGHNTVSWYQQALGQGPQFIFQYYREEENGRGNFPPRFSGLQFPNYSSELNVNALELDDSALYLCASSAYSSGLAETQYFGPGTRLLVL.

This clonotype was detected a few times. The chain is built from TRBV15 and TRBJ1-6; a weak D match, TRBD1 (5 bases). V was shortened by 6 bases and J by 13 bases, with 19 bases between the two germline ends. The CDR3 length is 14 residues. Germline V gives CDR1 LNHNV, CDR2 YYDKDF (reference sequence). The chain's CDR3 is CATSGRGRAEPLHF. DNA for the CDR3: TGTGCCACCAGTGGTAGAGGCAGGGCCGAGCCCCTCCACTTT.

This chain links TRBV29-1 with TRBJ2-1, with TRBD2 identical over 9 bases. Germline CDR1 is SQVTM and CDR2 is ANQGSEA. The CDR3 has 15 amino acids. V lost 0 bases and J lost 5; bases outside the gene matches: 5. The CDR3 nucleotides read TGCAGCGTTGAAGAGGCCTTAGCGGGAGACAATGAGCAGTTCTTC. The encoded protein is CSVEEALAGDNEQFF.

The chain is built from TRBV7-2 and TRBJ2-5; D is unclear. Looked up from germline, CDR1 is SGHTA and CDR2 is FQGNSA. V shed 6 bases and J shed 2 bases, with 10 bases lying between them. This CDR3 is built from 13 residues. CDR3 DNA: TGTGCCAGCAGTTCCAGTCGGCAAGAGACCCAGTACTTC. This encodes CASSSSRQETQYF. The full variable domain, with the rest looked up from reference TRBV7-2 and TRBJ2-5, is GAGVSQSPSNKVTEKGKDVELRCDPISGHTALYWYRQSLGQGLEFLIYFQGNSAPDKSGLPSDRFSAERTGGSVSTLTIQRTQQEDSAVYLCASSSSRQETQYFGPGTRLLVL.

The chain employs TRBV7-3 and TRBJ1-1; D ambiguous. Trimming pared 0 bases from V and 1 base from J, leaving 3 bases between. CDR1 and CDR2 from the germline V gene are SGHTA and FQGTGA. The CDR3 consists of 13 residues. In nucleotides, the CDR3 is TGTGCCAGCAGCTTAACCCCGAACACTGAAGCTTTCTTT. Translating it yields CASSLTPNTEAFF.

This chain joins TRBV29-1 and TRBJ2-5; a possible D gene is TRBD1 (5 bases). CDR1 and CDR2 (germline): SQVTM, ANQGSEA. V was clipped by 4 bases and J by 1 base, with 7 bases between them. The CDR3 is made up of 12 amino acids. The CDR3 region is CSVVQAQETQYF. The CDR3 DNA reads TGCAGCGTTGTACAGGCCCAAGAGACCCAGTACTTC. Filled out from reference TRBV29-1 and TRBJ2-5, the complete variable domain reads SAVISQKPSRDICQRGTSLTIQCQVDSQVTMMFWYRQQPGQSLTLIATANQGSEATYESGFVIDKFPISRPNLTFSTLTVSNMSPEDSSIYLCSVVQAQETQYFGPGTRLLVL.

This chain connects TRBV7-3 to TRBJ2-7; no reliable D call. V was cut by 3 bases and J by 0 bases, with 12 bases left in between. CDR3 size: 15 residues. The germline V gene encodes CDR1 SGHTA and CDR2 FQGTGA. In nucleotides, the CDR3 is TGTGCCAGCAGCTTTACCGGGTCTCCCTCCTACGAGCAGTACTTC. Translation gives CASSFTGSPSYEQYF. The whole variable domain, filled in from reference TRBV7-3 and TRBJ2-7, reads GAGVSQTPSNKVTEKGKYVELRCDPISGHTALYWYRQSLGQGPEFLIYFQGTGAADDSGLPNDRFFAVRPEGSVSTLKIQRTERGDSAVYLCASSFTGSPSYEQYFGPGTRLTVT.

As concerns this clonotype: Because the CDR3 is missing its conserved closing phenylalanine or tryptophan, this is likely a read error. The chain joins TRBV7-2 to TRBJ2-5; D perhaps matches TRBD2 (5 bases). The germline V gene has CDR1 SGHTA and CDR2 FQGNSA. The CDR3 consists of 15 residues. In DNA, the CDR3 is TGTGCCAGCGCCCGAGAGCCGGGAAACCAAGGGACCCAGTACCTC. It yields the protein CASAREPGNQGTQYL.

Concerning this clonotype: A read error may account for a junction end that differs from germline. The rearrangement links TRBV9 to TRBJ2-1; D is perhaps TRBD2 (6 bases). CDR3 length: 15 residues. Germline V CDR1 and CDR2: SGDLS, YYNGEE. The CDR3 spells CTSSVTGVAYNEQFF. The DNA of the CDR3 is TGTACCAGCAGCGTAACGGGAGTGGCCTACAATGAGCAGTTCTTC.

V is TRBV6-4 and J is TRBJ2-3, with D possibly TRBD2 on 6 matching bases. The V end lost 6 bases, the J end lost 2 bases, and 15 bases lay between the germline ends. CDR3 length equals 15 residues. Germline loops: CDR1 MRHNA, CDR2 SNTAGT. The CDR3 bases are TGTGCCAGCAGAAAAGGTAGCGGCCCCACAGATACGCAGTATTTT. Protein sequence: CASRKGSGPTDTQYF.